This T cell receptor beta chain was sequenced during a study of blood T cells in healthy people across ages. The CDR3 runs 16 residues. The V gene's germline CDR1 is KGHDR and CDR2 SFDVKD. V gave up 1 base and J gave up 4 bases, with 14 bases separating them. Using a J-beta primer mix together with a sample-barcoded 5' primer, a second PCR was run for roughly 6 to 11 cycles. TCRdb fed the 5' RACE reads into MiXCR, producing one record per CDR3 protein. The top ten clones hold around 12% of a sample with over 950,000 distinct CDR3 sequences, less than 45% of them seen once. This clonotype was seen a few times.

This receptor was obtained from a man between 18 and 35 years old in good health. The V call is TRBV24-1, the J call TRBJ2-3; the D gene is possibly TRBD1 (6 bases). The sequenced sample consisted of blood. The CDR3 sequence: CATSDLSQGFADTQYF. In DNA form, the CDR3 reads TGTGCCACCAGTGATTTATCCCAGGGGTTCGCAGATACGCAGTATTTT.